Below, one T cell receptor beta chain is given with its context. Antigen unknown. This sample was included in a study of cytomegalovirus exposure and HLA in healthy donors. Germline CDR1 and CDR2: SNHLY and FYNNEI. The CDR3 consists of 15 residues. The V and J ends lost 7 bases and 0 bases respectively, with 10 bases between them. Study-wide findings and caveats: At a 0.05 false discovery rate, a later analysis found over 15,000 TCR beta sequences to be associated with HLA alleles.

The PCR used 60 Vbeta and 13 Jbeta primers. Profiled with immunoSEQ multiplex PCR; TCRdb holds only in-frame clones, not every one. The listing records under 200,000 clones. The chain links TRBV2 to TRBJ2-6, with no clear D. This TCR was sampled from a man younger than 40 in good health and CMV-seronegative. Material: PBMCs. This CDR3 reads CASTGQSSGANVLTF. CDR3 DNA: TGTGCCAGCACCGGTCAAAGCTCTGGGGCCAACGTCCTGACTTTC.